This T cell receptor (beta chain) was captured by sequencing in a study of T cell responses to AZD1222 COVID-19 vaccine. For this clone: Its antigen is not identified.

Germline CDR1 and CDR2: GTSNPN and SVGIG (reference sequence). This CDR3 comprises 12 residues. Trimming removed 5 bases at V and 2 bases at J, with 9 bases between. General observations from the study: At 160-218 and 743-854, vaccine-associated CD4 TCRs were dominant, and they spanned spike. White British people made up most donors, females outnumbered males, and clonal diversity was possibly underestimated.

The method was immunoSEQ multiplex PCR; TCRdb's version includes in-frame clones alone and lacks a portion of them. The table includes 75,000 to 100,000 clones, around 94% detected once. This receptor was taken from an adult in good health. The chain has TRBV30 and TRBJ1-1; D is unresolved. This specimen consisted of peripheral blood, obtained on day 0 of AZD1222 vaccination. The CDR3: CAWGHQNTEAFF. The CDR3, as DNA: TGTGCCTGGGGCCACCAAAACACTGAAGCTTTCTTT.